This TCR beta chain was identified in a study of early T cells in non-severe SARS-CoV-2 infection. Overall study context: Bulk RNA isolated from unsorted whole blood underwent sequencing; chains were not paired. Notes on the study in general: The matching step, a VDJdb search, favored anti-spike CD8 responses and missed private and CD4 specificities.

This CDR3 spans 14 amino acids. CDR1 and CDR2 (germline): SGHRS, YFSETQ. V gave up 4 bases and J gave up 0 bases; unmatched junction bases: 1. TCRdb redid the calling of the 5' RACE reads with MiXCR, one entry per CDR3 protein. Here the sample spans about 37,000 distinct CDR3 sequences, roughly 5% being singletons. The table lists this clonotype with many counts. The antigen remains undetermined. V and J are TRBV5-1 and TRBJ2-1; 7 bases are shared with TRBD2. This receptor was taken from an adult who was a healthcare worker with PCR-confirmed SARS-CoV-2 infection or an uninfected control (not recorded which). Sequenced sample: whole blood. As DNA, the CDR3 is TGCGCCAGCAGCCGGACTAGCTCCTACAATGAGCAGTTCTTC. This translates into CASSRTSSYNEQFF.